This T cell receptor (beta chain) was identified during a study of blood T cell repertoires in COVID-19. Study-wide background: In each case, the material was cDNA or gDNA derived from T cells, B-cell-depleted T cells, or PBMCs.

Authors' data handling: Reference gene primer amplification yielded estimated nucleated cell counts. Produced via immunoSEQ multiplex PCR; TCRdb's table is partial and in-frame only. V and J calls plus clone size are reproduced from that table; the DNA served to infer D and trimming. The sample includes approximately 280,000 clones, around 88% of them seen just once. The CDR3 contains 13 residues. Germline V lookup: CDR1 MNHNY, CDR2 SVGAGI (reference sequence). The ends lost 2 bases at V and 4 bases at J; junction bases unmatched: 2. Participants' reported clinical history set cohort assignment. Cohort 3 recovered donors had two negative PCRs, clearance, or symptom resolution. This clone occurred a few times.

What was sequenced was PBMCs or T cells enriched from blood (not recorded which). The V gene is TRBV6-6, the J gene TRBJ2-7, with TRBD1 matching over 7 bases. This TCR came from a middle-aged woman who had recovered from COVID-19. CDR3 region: CASSYKQGYEQYF. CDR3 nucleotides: TGTGCCAGCAGTTACAAACAGGGGTACGAGCAGTACTTC.